The 22 T cell receptor beta chains given below trace back to one sample, sequenced in a study of vaccination and CD4 T cells after COVID-19. Sequenced with the Oncomine TCR Beta short-read assay was DNA taken from cultured CD4+ T cells. TCRdb analysed the PCR reads with MiXCR anew, one entry per CDR3 protein. This table holds approximately 9,000 distinct CDR3 sequences, less than 65% found once. Antigen specificity for these receptors is unknown. The treatment: approximately 11-day PBMC culture with coronavirus spike peptide pools or control peptides (ViraFEST assay). What was sequenced was CD4+ T cells from blood, cultured in vitro. Receptor source: a human donor who had recovered from COVID-19.

This rearrangement joins TRBV7-3 to TRBJ2-1; 7 bases match TRBD1. The germline V gene has CDR1 SGHTA and CDR2 FQGTGA. This CDR3 is 15 amino acids long. J was trimmed by 2 bases and V by 5 bases; bases with no gene match: 6. The CDR3 sequence: CASSPGGTTYNEQFF. The CDR3 bases are TGTGCCAGCAGCCCAGGGGGAACCACCTACAATGAGCAGTTCTTC.

This rearrangement joins TRBV5-1 to TRBJ1-1; D may be TRBD1 (6 bases). Germline-derived CDR1 and CDR2 are SGHRS and YFSETQ. The ends were cut back, 4 bases at V and 6 bases at J, with 16 bases in the middle. CDR3 length: 14 residues. CDR3 DNA: TGCGCCAGCAGCAACACACAGGGTCCCGCTGAAGCTTTCTTT. Encoded protein: CASSNTQGPAEAFF.

This clonotype has a handful of counts. V is TRBV7-8 and J is TRBJ1-2, with D unclear. Looked up from germline, CDR1 is SGHVS and CDR2 is FQNEAQ. The V and J ends lost 0 bases and 1 base respectively, with 21 bases between them. This CDR3 has 19 amino acids. CDR3 residues: CASSLARVFKKDYNYGYTF. In DNA, the CDR3 is TGTGCCAGCAGCTTAGCGAGGGTTTTTAAAAAGGATTATAACTATGGCTACACCTTC.

This clonotype is large (0.1 to 1%). The chain recombines TRBV7-3 with TRBJ2-1; 10 bases fit TRBD1. V lost 5 bases, J lost 3 bases, and 4 bases stayed unmatched. The CDR3 extends over 15 amino acids. Germline V gene sequence: CDR1 SGHTA, CDR2 FQGTGA. Here the CDR3 DNA reads TGTGCCAGCAGCCCGGGACAGGGGTACTACAATGAGCAGTTCTTC. It translates to CASSPGQGYYNEQFF. Based on the CDR3 plus reference TRBV7-3 and TRBJ2-1, the full variable domain is GAGVSQTPSNKVTEKGKYVELRCDPISGHTALYWYRQSLGQGPEFLIYFQGTGAADDSGLPNDRFFAVRPEGSVSTLKIQRTERGDSAVYLCASSPGQGYYNEQFFGPGTRLTVL.

The chain has TRBV15 and TRBJ2-3, with 8 bases lining up with TRBD2. Looked up from germline, CDR1 is LNHNV and CDR2 is YYDKDF (reference sequence). Germline trimming cut 3 bases from V and 0 bases from J; bases unmatched to any gene: 14. The CDR3 contains 19 residues. CDR3 in DNA: TGTGCCACCAGCAGGACGCTTAACGGGAGGGCCGTTAGCACAGATACGCAGTATTTT. Protein: CATSRTLNGRAVSTDTQYF.

The V gene is TRBV20-1, the J gene TRBJ2-1; tentative D call: TRBD1 (6 bases). Germline CDR1 reads DFQATT; CDR2 reads SNEGSKA (reference sequence). CDR3 length: 15 amino acids. The ends were cut back, 6 bases at V and 9 bases at J, with 24 bases in the middle. The chain's CDR3 is CSAPDTGPTSSEQFF. The CDR3 DNA follows: TGCAGTGCCCCAGATACAGGGCCTACGTCTTCTGAGCAGTTCTTC.

V is TRBV12-3 or TRBV12-4 and J is TRBJ1-2; D not resolved. The CDR3 has 13 amino acids. Trimming took 3 bases from V and 0 from J, leaving 5 bases between them. In nucleotides, the CDR3 is TGTGCCAGCAGTTTTACAGCTAACTATGGCTACACCTTC. Translated: CASSFTANYGYTF.

The chain carries TRBV6-1 and TRBJ2-7; D possibly corresponds to TRBD2 (5 bases). The CDR3 sequence is 14 residues long. V shed 3 bases and J shed 2 bases, with 11 bases lying between them. The germline V gene has CDR1 MNHNS and CDR2 SASEGT. Here the CDR3 reads CASSEQGGPYEQYF. DNA of the CDR3: TGTGCCAGCAGTGAGCAAGGAGGACCCTACGAGCAGTACTTC.

CDR3 nucleotides: TGTGCCAGCAGGCTAGCTATGGGTTACAATGAGCAGTTCTTC. Encoded protein: CASRLAMGYNEQFF. The gene calls are TRBV11-2 and TRBJ2-1; perhaps TRBD2 as D (5 bases). V gave up 6 bases and J gave up 4 bases, with 13 bases separating them. CDR1 is SGHAT and CDR2 is FQNNGV in the germline V gene. CDR3 size: 14 residues.

The chain employs TRBV7-2 and TRBJ2-3, with D perhaps TRBD2 (7 bases). The CDR3 covers 15 residues. CDR1 is SGHTA, CDR2 FQGNSA, per germline. Trimming removed 0 bases from V and 3 bases from J, with 10 bases in between. CDR3 sequence (DNA): TGTGCCAGCAGCTTAGCGGGGGGGCGGACAGATACGCAGTATTTT. Amino acids: CASSLAGGRTDTQYF.

As DNA, the CDR3 is TGTGCCAGCACCGGTCGAAGTGAGCAGTTCTTC. This sequence encodes CASTGRSEQFF. This sequence joins TRBV6-1 and TRBJ2-1, with D uncertain. CDR1 and CDR2 (germline): MNHNS, SASEGT. V was shortened by 7 bases and J by 9 bases, with 10 bases between the two germline ends. CDR3 length: 11 amino acids.

V and J are TRBV7-2 and TRBJ1-1; weak D call: TRBD1 (6 bases). The CDR3 has 15 residues. CDR1 is SGHTA and CDR2 is FQGNSA in the germline V gene. The ends were cut back, 5 bases at V and 4 bases at J, with 17 bases in the middle. For the CDR3, the DNA is TGTGCCAGCAGCGCCGAGGGGGGGGCTGGCACTGAAGCTTTCTTT. Its protein product is CASSAEGGAGTEAFF.

This clonotype was counted only a few times. The chain has TRBV12-3 or TRBV12-4 and TRBJ1-1; tentatively, D is TRBD1 (5 bases). This CDR3 region has 14 residues. The V end lost 3 bases, the J end lost 1 base, and 9 bases lay between the germline ends. The CDR3, as DNA: TGTGCCAGCAGTTTCAGGGATGGGAACACTGAAGCTTTCTTT. Translated, it gives CASSFRDGNTEAFF.

CDR3 in DNA: TGCGCCAGCAGCCAAGACCGTACAGGGACAGGCGAGCAGTACTTC. This translates into CASSQDRTGTGEQYF. The chain employs TRBV4-1 and TRBJ2-7; 8 bases align to TRBD1. CDR3 length: 15 amino acids. Germline-derived CDR1 and CDR2 are MGHRA and YSYEKL. Losses at the gene ends were 0 bases for V and 6 bases for J; bases not matched to a gene: 7.

V gene TRBV15 combines with J gene TRBJ2-3; a weak D match, TRBD2 (5 bases). The germline gives CDR1 LNHNV, CDR2 YYDKDF (reference sequence). Trimming shortened V by 1 base and J by 4 bases, and 9 bases separated the two germline ends. The CDR3 is 14 amino acids. Here the CDR3 DNA reads TGTGCCACCAGCAGAGCGGCGGAGGCAGATACGCAGTATTTT. This sequence encodes CATSRAAEADTQYF.

The chain links TRBV27 to TRBJ2-2; 10 bases agree with TRBD2. Germline V CDR1 and CDR2: MNHEY, SMNVEV (reference sequence). The CDR3 loop spans 16 amino acids. The V segment lost 5 bases and the J segment 7 bases; nucleotides outside the gene matches: 10. CDR3 amino acids: CASSRSLAGANGELFF. DNA of the CDR3: TGTGCCAGCAGTCGCTCTCTAGCGGGAGCTAACGGGGAGCTGTTTTTT.

Only one count was recorded for this clonotype. V gene TRBV2 combines with J gene TRBJ2-2; 9 nucleotides align to TRBD2. Trimming took 7 bases from V and 3 from J; bases not matched to a gene: 6. Germline assignment: CDR1 SNHLY and CDR2 FYNNEI. CDR3 length: 15 amino acids. The CDR3 sequence: CASTLLAGDTGELFF. DNA of the CDR3: TGTGCCAGCACCCTACTAGCGGGCGACACCGGGGAGCTGTTTTTT.

On this clonotype: The junction departs from germline at one end; a sequencing error may be responsible. V is TRBV10-3 and J is TRBJ2-2; 8 nucleotides agree with TRBD1. The CDR3 totals 15 residues. Per the germline V gene, CDR1 is ENHRY and CDR2 is SYGVKD. CDR3: CAITGGQGGTGELFF. In nucleotides, the CDR3 is TGTGCCATCACCGGTGGACAGGGTGGAACCGGTGAGCTGTTTTTT.

The gene calls are TRBV19 and TRBJ1-5; 10 nucleotides agree with TRBD1. V was clipped by 5 bases and J by 3 bases; unmatched bases: 13. This CDR3 has 18 amino acids. The germline V gene has CDR1 LNHDA and CDR2 SQIVND (reference sequence). Here the CDR3 reads CASSPRTGGVWDNQPQHF. CDR3 coding DNA: TGTGCCAGTAGTCCCCGGACAGGGGGGGTCTGGGACAATCAGCCCCAGCATTTT.

This clonotype has more than one count but fewer than ten. The chain combines TRBV6-1 with TRBJ2-4; D gene uncertain. The CDR3 runs 15 residues. Germline V CDR1 and CDR2: MNHNS, SASEGT. The V end lost 6 bases, the J end lost 1 base, and 13 bases lay between the germline ends. The CDR3 coding sequence is TGTGCCAGCAGCCAAATCGGAGTTGCCAAAAACATTCAGTACTTC. As protein: CASSQIGVAKNIQYF.

In its sample, this clonotype was seen once. The chain couples TRBV7-2 to TRBJ2-3; possibly TRBD1 or TRBD2 for D (5 bases each). Germline-derived CDR1 and CDR2 are SGHTA and FQGNSA. Trimming cost V 3 bases and J 0 bases, with 19 bases left between them. There are 18 residues in the CDR3. Written as DNA, the CDR3 is TGTGCCAGCAGCTTCCGTGCTCGTACGGGGCGAAGCACAGATACGCAGTATTTT. Residues: CASSFRARTGRSTDTQYF.

The V call is TRBV12-3 or TRBV12-4, the J call TRBJ1-2; maybe TRBD1 (6 bases). The CDR3 contains 13 residues. Between the trimmed V and J ends, which lost 6 bases and 8 bases, there was a span of 16 bases. CDR3 nucleotides: TGTGCCAGCAGACAAACCGGGACACACGGCTACACCTTC. Protein product: CASRQTGTHGYTF.